Each of the 10 T cell receptor beta chains below was sequenced from the same sample in a study of shared clonotypes between healthy human individuals. The naive CD8 fraction comprised CD45RO-negative cells positively selected for CCR7 and excluded terminally differentiated effector memory CD45RA+ cells. Assay: immunoSEQ multiplex PCR; the TCRdb copy retains only in-frame clones and omits some. Found here are roughly 2 million clones, around 96% of them singletons; the top ten hold about 1.1%. Material: naive CD8+ T cells sorted from blood. Receptor source: a man between 18 and 29 years old in good health.

The DNA of the CDR3 is TGTGCCAGCAGCCCCCCGGGCGGGTACAATGAGCAGTTCTTC. Protein sequence: CASSPPGGYNEQFF. V and J are TRBV28 and TRBJ2-1; a weak D match, TRBD2 (5 bases). The V end lost 6 bases, the J end lost 4 bases, and 13 bases lay between the germline ends. Germline values: CDR1 MDHEN, CDR2 SYDVKM. This CDR3 comprises 14 residues. The full variable domain, its missing parts supplied by reference TRBV28 and TRBJ2-1, is DVKVTQSSRYLVKRTGEKVFLECVQDMDHENMFWYRQDPGLGLRLIYFSYDVKMKEKGDIPEGYSVSREKKERFSLILESASTNQTSMYLCASSPPGGYNEQFFGPGTRLTVL.

This chain links TRBV5-4 with TRBJ2-7, with D perhaps matching TRBD1 (5 bases). The CDR3 runs 13 residues. CDR1 and CDR2 from the germline V gene are SGHNT and YYREEE (reference sequence). V shed 1 base and J shed 3 bases, with 8 bases lying between them. The DNA of the CDR3 is TGTGCCAGCAGCTTGTGGGGCCTCTACGAGCAGTACTTC. Its protein is CASSLWGLYEQYF.

This chain joins TRBV7-9 and TRBJ1-2; D is unresolved. CDR1 and CDR2 from the germline V gene are SEHNR and FQNEAQ (reference sequence). This CDR3 comprises 14 residues. V lost 2 bases and J 5 bases, leaving 12 bases between the germline ends. In nucleotides, the CDR3 is TGTGCCAGCAGCTTATCTGCCGCAAAGTATGGCTACACCTTC. This gives the protein CASSLSAAKYGYTF.

The CDR3 DNA follows: TGTGCCAGCAGCCCCGGGGGTCCTAATGAGCAGTTCTTC. Translation: CASSPGGPNEQFF. The chain carries TRBV7-9 and TRBJ2-1, with a weak D call TRBD2 (6 bases). Trimming took 5 bases from V and 7 from J, leaving 12 bases between them. From germline, CDR1 is SEHNR and CDR2 FQNEAQ (reference sequence). The CDR3 totals 13 residues.

CDR3 DNA sequence: TGTGCCAGCAGCTTACCTAGCGGGGGGTTCACTCTCAATGAGCAGTTCTTC. This translates into CASSLPSGGFTLNEQFF. The chain recombines TRBV7-9 with TRBJ2-1; TRBD2 matches at 11 bases. With 2 bases clipped from V and 6 bases from J, the junction kept 9 bases outside the gene matches. The CDR3 covers 17 residues. The germline CDR1 and CDR2 sequences are SEHNR and FQNEAQ (reference sequence).

The V call is TRBV6-4, the J call TRBJ1-2; D gene unclear. Germline values: CDR1 MRHNA, CDR2 SNTAGT. CDR3 length equals 12 residues. V lost 6 bases and J 3 bases, leaving 8 bases between the germline ends. The CDR3 DNA reads TGTGCCAGCAGCACAGTATACTATGGCTACACCTTC. Amino acids: CASSTVYYGYTF.

The rearrangement links TRBV15 to TRBJ1-3; 7 nucleotides match TRBD1. CDR1 is LNHNV, CDR2 YYDKDF, per germline (reference sequence). The CDR3 covers 16 residues. The V and J ends lost 0 bases and 6 bases, in that order; junction bases with no gene match: 8. The CDR3 region is CATSRDWEGATNTIYF. CDR3 bases: TGTGCCACCAGCAGAGATTGGGAGGGGGCTACAAACACCATATATTTT.

The chain links TRBV9 to TRBJ2-5, with D perhaps being TRBD1 or TRBD2 (5 bases each). Germline loops: CDR1 SGDLS, CDR2 YYNGEE. V was pared by 5 bases and J by 5 bases, with 19 bases between. The CDR3 has 15 amino acids. The CDR3 loop reads CASSPAQGVYETQYF. In DNA form, the CDR3 reads TGTGCCAGCAGTCCCGCCCAGGGAGTGTACGAGACCCAGTACTTC. Supplemented by reference TRBV9 and TRBJ2-5, the full variable domain reads DSGVTQTPKHLITATGQRVTLRCSPRSGDLSVYWYQQSLDQGLQFLIQYYNGEERAKGNILERFSAQQFPDLHSELNLSSLELGDSALYFCASSPAQGVYETQYFGPGTRLLVL.

V is TRBV10-3 and J is TRBJ2-2; D might be TRBD1 (7 bases). CDR1 and CDR2 from the germline V gene are ENHRY and SYGVKD. The V end was cut by 7 bases, the J end by 6 bases, with 18 bases between. CDR3 length equals 15 residues. The CDR3 loop reads CAIKSEEGAPGELFF. CDR3 bases: TGTGCCATCAAGAGTGAGGAGGGGGCCCCCGGGGAGCTGTTTTTT.

The rearrangement uses TRBV4-3 and TRBJ1-2; D not resolved. V lost 0 bases, J lost 6 bases, and 20 bases lay in between. CDR3 length: 17 residues. In germline, CDR1 is LGHNA, CDR2 YSLEER. The CDR3 bases are TGCGCCAGCAGCCAAGATCGACCAACCGGGCAGGTAGATGGCTACACCTTC. Translated, it gives CASSQDRPTGQVDGYTF.